The 10 T cell receptor beta chains listed next were all sequenced from one sample in a study of blood T cell repertoires in COVID-19 (TCRdb year 2020). The library was made by the immunoSEQ multiplex PCR assay. Here the immuneACCESS table is served through TCRdb, limited to in-frame sequences with V and J called. Missing clones are a known gap in these copies; in checked studies unresolved V genes cover under half, and the rest lacks a known reason. For this sample there are around 340,000 clones; about 83% appear just once. Almost 3% of the sample belongs to the ten largest clones. Source material: peripheral blood. The origin of the receptors is a young man with active or convalescent COVID-19.

The gene calls are TRBV12-5 and TRBJ1-6, with TRBD1 as a possible D gene (5 bases). In germline, CDR1 is LGHNT, CDR2 FRNRAP. The CDR3 length is 12 residues. V was trimmed by 7 bases and J by 6 bases, leaving 7 bases between them. CDR3 in amino acids: CASAQGNSPLHF. The CDR3 DNA reads TGTGCTAGTGCCCAGGGTAATTCACCCCTCCACTTT. Filled out from reference TRBV12-5 and TRBJ1-6, the complete variable domain reads DARVTQTPRHKVTEMGQEVTMRCQPILGHNTVFWYRQTMMQGLELLAYFRNRAPLDDSGMPKDRFSAEMPDATLATLKIQPSEPRDSAVYFCASAQGNSPLHFGNGTRLTVT.

This sequence joins TRBV19 and TRBJ1-5; a possible D gene is TRBD1 (6 bases). Trimming cost V 5 bases and J 7 bases, with 12 bases left between them. The length of the CDR3 is 13 residues. Germline V gives CDR1 LNHDA, CDR2 SQIVND (reference sequence). CDR3 sequence: CASSVQGQQPQHF. The CDR3 nucleotides read TGTGCCAGTAGTGTTCAGGGGCAGCAGCCCCAGCATTTT.

The rearrangement uses TRBV5-4 and TRBJ2-5, with 9 bases fitting TRBD1. The J segment lost 5 bases and the V segment lost 6 bases, leaving 8 bases of the junction unmatched. Looked up from germline, CDR1 is SGHNT and CDR2 is YYREEE (reference sequence). CDR3 length: 14 residues. CDR3 residues: CASKPGQGPETQYF. As DNA, the CDR3 is TGTGCCAGCAAACCGGGACAGGGCCCCGAGACCCAGTACTTC.

This chain connects TRBV11-2 to TRBJ2-7; 11 bases fit TRBD2. This CDR3 is built from 16 residues. Germline CDR1 SGHAT, CDR2 FQNNGV. The ends lost 1 base at V and 1 base at J; junction bases unmatched: 3. CDR3 DNA: TGTGCCAGCAGCTTAGCACTAGCGGGAGTGTCCTACGAGCAGTACTTC. Translated: CASSLALAGVSYEQYF.

CDR3 in amino acids: CATIQGAQRKPYEQYF. The CDR3 bases are TGTGCCACCATACAGGGGGCGCAGAGGAAACCCTACGAGCAGTACTTC. This chain joins TRBV7-6 and TRBJ2-7, with 9 positions matching TRBD1. Losses at the gene ends were 10 bases for V and 2 bases for J; bases not matched to a gene: 15. Germline-derived CDR1 and CDR2 are SGHVS and FNYEAQ. This CDR3 comprises 16 residues.

V is TRBV4-3 and J is TRBJ2-3, with 8 positions matching TRBD2. The CDR3 is 18 amino acids. V dropped 0 bases and J dropped 5; count of bases not matched to a gene: 13. CDR1 is LGHNA and CDR2 is YSLEER in the germline V gene. The CDR3 region has the DNA TGCGCCAGCAGCCAAGAGCCAGCCTTGAGCGGGGGCTTAGATACGCAGTATTTT. This encodes CASSQEPALSGGLDTQYF.

This clone was counted only a few times. This chain connects TRBV9 to TRBJ2-2; the D gene is possibly TRBD2 (5 bases). The germline gives CDR1 SGDLS, CDR2 YYNGEE. The V gene lost 4 bases and the J gene lost 6 bases, with 7 bases spanning the gap. The CDR3 has 12 residues. The CDR3: CASSLGAGELFF. CDR3 DNA sequence: TGTGCCAGCAGCCTCGGGGCCGGGGAGCTGTTTTTT.

The chain has TRBV25-1 and TRBJ2-7; TRBD1 matches 11 bases. Unmatched junction bases numbered 5, after V lost 8 bases and J lost 2 bases. CDR1 is MGHDK and CDR2 is SYGVNS in the germline V gene. The CDR3 spans 14 residues. The CDR3 DNA follows: TGTGCCAGCGGAGGGACAGGGGGACCCTACGAGCAGTACTTC. Protein sequence: CASGGTGGPYEQYF.

This chain joins TRBV5-5 and TRBJ1-3; tentative D call: TRBD1 (6 bases). V was shortened by 3 bases and J by 4 bases, with 17 bases between the two germline ends. The CDR3 is 16 amino acids. CDR1 and CDR2 (germline): SGHKS, YYEKEE (reference sequence). CDR3 sequence reads: CASSSPYRERGNTIYF. In DNA form, the CDR3 reads TGTGCCAGCAGCTCCCCATACAGGGAACGGGGAAACACCATATATTTT.

The V and J genes are TRBV5-1 and TRBJ2-1, with TRBD1 matching over 9 bases. This CDR3 is 16 amino acids long. Trimming removed 4 bases from V and 0 bases from J; junction bases left unmatched: 5. Germline V lookup: CDR1 SGHRS, CDR2 YFSETQ. The CDR3 here is CASSPRTGDSYNEQFF. The CDR3 bases are TGCGCCAGCAGCCCCCGGACAGGGGACTCCTACAATGAGCAGTTCTTC.